This T cell receptor (beta chain) was profiled in a study of T cell clonality in common variable immunodeficiency. This clone was seen many times. Its antigen remains unknown. The read halts 3 residues ahead of the CDR3 end, with the missing end drawn from the germline J gene. Aged 9 to 64 years, CVID subjects averaged around 43 years old. CVID subjects had received replacement immunoglobulin for at least one year. Sequencing used immunoSEQ multiplex PCR; TCRdb keeps in-frame clones, though not all of them. This sample comprises more than 20,000 clones, none seen once only. Germline loops: CDR1 DFQATT, CDR2 SNEGSKA (reference sequence). The CDR3 runs to 17 residues. The V gene end was trimmed by 5 bases and the J gene end by 1 base; junction bases not matched to a gene: 10. Study conclusions and caveats: CVID patient heterogeneity limited repertoire-clinical complication correlations. In common variable immunodeficiency, TCR beta chains reportedly carried fewer deletions and N-nucleotide insertions.

This chain links TRBV20-1 with TRBJ2-6; 8 nucleotides match TRBD1. The receptor was isolated from a human donor with common variable immunodeficiency. Sequencing was done on a sample of peripheral blood mononuclear cells. CDR3 sequence: CSALSGTGKSGANVLTF. CDR3 bases read: TGCAGTGCTCTTTCCGGGACAGGCAAATCTGGGGCCAACGTC.